The 4 T cell receptor beta chains below come from one sample, sequenced in a study of blood T cell repertoires in COVID-19. Generated by immunoSEQ multiplex PCR, the TCRdb table keeps only in-frame clones and is missing some. This sample has some 75,000 clones, with 85% to 90% found just once. Sequenced input: peripheral blood. All receptors derive from a man in his sixties with acute or convalescent COVID-19.

The chain combines TRBV7-9 with TRBJ1-5, with 9 bases lining up with TRBD1. Germline-derived CDR1 and CDR2 are SEHNR and FQNEAQ (reference sequence). Unmatched junction bases numbered 11, after V lost 6 bases and J lost 2 bases. This CDR3 is 17 amino acids long. The CDR3 DNA sequence: TGTGCCAGCAGTCGCTCCACAGGGGGCAAAGGCAATCAGCCCCAGCATTTT. Encoded protein: CASSRSTGGKGNQPQHF.

The chain carries TRBV27 and TRBJ2-3; 8 positions agree with TRBD2. With V trimmed by 3 bases and J by 0 bases, 5 bases remained unmatched. The CDR3 covers 16 residues. The germline V gene encodes CDR1 MNHEY and CDR2 SMNVEV (reference sequence). CDR3 in amino acids: CASSLRGVASTDTQYF. In nucleotides, the CDR3 is TGTGCCAGCAGTTTGCGGGGGGTGGCTAGCACAGATACGCAGTATTTT.

This chain links TRBV11-3 with TRBJ1-2; D possibly corresponds to TRBD1 (6 bases). The germline V and J ends were trimmed by 1 base and 3 bases, with 6 bases remaining between them. The germline V gene has CDR1 SGHNT and CDR2 YENEEA. This CDR3 is 13 amino acids long. The CDR3 is CASSLAGDYGYTF. The DNA for the CDR3 is TGTGCCAGCAGCTTAGCAGGGGACTATGGCTACACCTTC.

The J gene is TRBJ2-3, the V gene TRBV18; 7 bases map to TRBD1. V lost 3 bases and J lost 2; bases outside the gene matches: 2. CDR1 is KGHSH, CDR2 LQKENI, per germline. This CDR3 comprises 14 residues. CDR3 sequence (DNA): TGTGCCAGCTCACCGGGACAGACCACAGATACGCAGTATTTT. Its translation is CASSPGQTTDTQYF.